This record concerns one T cell receptor beta chain sequence. This clone was counted a single time. Its antigen remains undetermined. Base qualities are not recorded, but no much larger clone differs from it by a single base. The donors were included in the validation cohort of 100 to 150 subjects, a group kept apart from the roughly 670-subject first cohort. This entry belongs to a study of cytomegalovirus exposure and HLA in healthy donors (dated by TCRdb to about 2017). Regarding the complete study: According to a later analysis, one platform produced both the 120 validation repertoires and the approximately 660 repertoires of the first cohort. The study was designed to test whether signatures of past pathogen exposure could be identified by cataloging public T cell receptors. A separate validation cohort of more than 100 different subjects was used in addition to the approximately 640-subject first cohort. The study combined high-throughput TCR immunosequencing, statistical association of individual TCRs with disease status, and machine learning to predict cytomegalovirus infection status. The paper's findings and limits, for the study overall: It was suggested by the authors that the approach could potentially be generalized to other disease states and immunological phenotypes. The validation cohort had no HLA typing available for a later analysis, so co-occurrence within that cohort was assessed over all 130 or so repertoires. Across donors, most TCR sequences were observed very rarely, whereas some public TCRs were present in many individuals. In a later analysis, TCRs clustered in the first cohort were found to also tend to co-occur in the 130 or so validation repertoires, with approximately 94% of cluster scores above 0. The classifier was reported to diagnose cytomegalovirus status with high specificity and sensitivity in both the original cohort and the validation cohort. The study listed 150 to 200 TCR beta chains as associated with cytomegalovirus. In vitro tests confirmed that three of the cytomegalovirus-associated TCR beta chains recognize cytomegalovirus antigens.

From its cysteine to its phenylalanine, the CDR3 spans 22 amino acids. Kept here is only the CDR3 DNA, which spans 66 bases and is read in frame from base 1. CDR1 SGDLS and CDR2 YYNGEE were looked up in the germline V gene. Relative to germline, V is 1 base shorter and J is 4 bases shorter, with 33 bases between their ends. Libraries were built with the immunoSEQ multiplex PCR assay. Turning to the authors' computational methods: A statistical classification framework was built for diagnosing cytomegalovirus status from the catalog of TCR beta chain sequences. What TCRdb holds here is the immuneACCESS table cut down to in-frame rearrangements. Part of the clones is not present; checked against another copy, under half of the missing clones reflect an unresolved V gene, and the others are unexplained. V and J calls and clone size are given by that table; D and trimming were obtained from the DNA. In all, the sample holds about 120,000 clones, and roughly 89% of those were seen once. 0.95% to 1.5% of the sample belongs to the ten largest clones.

The receptor chain draws on TRBV9 and TRBJ1-5; TRBD1 might be the D gene, on 6 matching bases. What was sequenced was PBMCs. This receptor was identified in a woman under 30 in good health and CMV-seronegative. The sequenced DNA: TGTGCCAGCAGCGTACATGGACGACCCAGGACAGACTTTAATATCCAAAATCAGCCCCAGCATTTT. It translates to CASSVHGRPRTDFNIQNQPQHF.